The clone carrying this T cell receptor (beta chain) was recorded at least ten times. There were TCR beta CDR3 regions amplified from RNA transcripts. HTBI primers were employed in a first-round RT-PCR of the TCR CDR3. Each CDR3 protein is one row after TCRdb ran MiXCR on the multiplex PCR reads. The sample contains approximately 400,000 distinct CDR3 sequences, roughly 18% of which appear only once. Germline CDR1 is MNHEY and CDR2 is SVGEGT. V was clipped by 0 bases and J by 5 bases, with 10 bases between them. The CDR3 extends over 14 amino acids. The data stem from a study of T cells in Graves' hyperthyroidism and ophthalmopathy.

This clonotype originated in a man aged 18 to 30 with Graves' ophthalmopathy. The chain couples TRBV6-2 or TRBV6-3 to TRBJ2-5, with no clear D. Sequences were obtained from blood. DNA for the CDR3: TGTGCCAGCAGTTACTCGACTTCTGGGGAGACCCAGTACTTC. It specifies CASSYSTSGETQYF.